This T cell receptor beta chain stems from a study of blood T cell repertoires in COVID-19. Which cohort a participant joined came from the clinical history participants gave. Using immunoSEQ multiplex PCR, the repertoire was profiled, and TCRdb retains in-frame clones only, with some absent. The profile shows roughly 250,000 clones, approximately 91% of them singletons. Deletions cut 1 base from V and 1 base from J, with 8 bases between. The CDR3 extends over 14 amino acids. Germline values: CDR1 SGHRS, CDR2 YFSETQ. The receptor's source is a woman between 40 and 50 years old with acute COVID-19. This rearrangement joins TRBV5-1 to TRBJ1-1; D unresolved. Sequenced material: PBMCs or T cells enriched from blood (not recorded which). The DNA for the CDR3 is TGCGCCAGCAGCTTGTATGGAGAGAACACTGAAGCTTTCTTT. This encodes CASSLYGENTEAFF.